The 10 T cell receptor beta chains listed next were all sequenced from one sample in a study of blood T cell repertoires in COVID-19. The assay was immunoSEQ multiplex PCR, and TCRdb's table has in-frame clones only and misses some. The sample contains roughly 380,000 clones, approximately 89% of which appear only once. Sequencing was done on a sample of peripheral blood. The source is a woman aged 40 to 49 with COVID-19, enrolled during active disease.

The chain links TRBV5-4 to TRBJ1-2; TRBD1 matches 7 bases. CDR3 length equals 17 residues. Per germline, CDR1 SGHNT and CDR2 YYREEE (reference sequence). Unmatched junction bases numbered 12, after V lost 0 bases and J lost 4 bases. DNA for the CDR3: TGTGCCAGCAGCTTGGGACAGGGAAGAGAAGGGGGCTATGGCTACACCTTC. Encoded protein: CASSLGQGREGGYGYTF.

The CDR3 nucleotides are TGTGCCAGCAGCGTAGGAGGGACAGCCGCCTACGAGCAGTACTTC. It specifies CASSVGGTAAYEQYF. The chain couples TRBV9 to TRBJ2-7; 7 bases are a match to TRBD1. CDR1 is SGDLS and CDR2 is YYNGEE in the germline V gene. This CDR3 contains 15 residues. V was clipped by 0 bases and J by 2 bases; unmatched bases: 5.

The chain combines TRBV30 with TRBJ1-6; perhaps TRBD1 as D (6 bases). The germline V gene encodes CDR1 GTSNPN and CDR2 SVGIG (reference sequence). With 3 bases removed from V and 6 bases from J, the gap between germline ends came to 9 bases. CDR3 length: 13 amino acids. The CDR3: CAWRGHSNSPLHF. CDR3 nucleotide sequence: TGTGCCTGGAGGGGACACTCTAATTCACCCCTCCACTTT.

This rearrangement joins TRBV28 to TRBJ2-7; 9 bases agree with TRBD1. This CDR3 spans 15 amino acids. V was pared by 6 bases and J by 4 bases, with 10 bases of the junction left unmatched. Germline V gene lookup returns CDR1 MDHEN and CDR2 SYDVKM. CDR3 DNA: TGTGCCAGCAGGAGTGGGACAGGGAGATCATACGAGCAGTACTTC. It yields the protein CASRSGTGRSYEQYF.

The chain carries TRBV11-2 and TRBJ2-3, with D tentatively TRBD2 (5 bases). The CDR3 is made up of 16 amino acids. CDR1 is SGHAT and CDR2 is FQNNGV in the germline V gene. Trimming removed 2 bases from V and 3 bases from J, with 15 bases in between. CDR3 amino acids: CASSLIRGPGTDTQYF. In DNA, the CDR3 is TGTGCCAGCAGCTTAATACGCGGGCCGGGGACAGATACGCAGTATTTT. The variable domain in full, with the rest retrieved from reference TRBV11-2 and TRBJ2-3, is EAGVAQSPRYKIIEKRQSVAFWCNPISGHATLYWYQQILGQGPKLLIQFQNNGVVDDSQLPKDRFSAERLKGVDSTLKIQPAKLEDSAVYLCASSLIRGPGTDTQYFGPGTRLTVL.

V is TRBV19 and J is TRBJ2-7; tentative D call: TRBD1 (5 bases). V was cut by 4 bases and J by 4 bases, with 11 bases left in between. CDR3 length equals 13 residues. CDR1 and CDR2 from the germline V gene are LNHDA and SQIVND (reference sequence). The CDR3 region is CASSSKGAYEQYF. CDR3 nucleotides: TGTGCCAGTAGTAGCAAAGGGGCTTACGAGCAGTACTTC.

V and J are TRBV6-5 and TRBJ2-7, with 8 bases matching TRBD2. V shed 5 bases, J shed 5 bases, and the junction held 11 bases outside the gene matches. Germline CDR1 and CDR2: MNHEY and SVGAGI. CDR3 length: 15 amino acids. CDR3 in amino acids: CASSPRGGSWDEQYF. The CDR3 region has the DNA TGTGCCAGCAGTCCCCGGGGGGGAAGTTGGGACGAGCAGTACTTC.

The V call is TRBV27, the J call TRBJ2-1, with 7 bases identical to TRBD1. Germline V gene lookup returns CDR1 MNHEY and CDR2 SMNVEV (reference sequence). With 8 bases clipped from V and 2 bases from J, the junction kept 6 bases outside the gene matches. The CDR3 covers 14 residues. The CDR3 DNA reads TGTGCCAGCCAAGGCCAGGGGGCCTACAATGAGCAGTTCTTC. Encoded protein: CASQGQGAYNEQFF.

The chain joins TRBV7-9 to TRBJ1-2; unclear D gene. The V end lost 1 base, the J end lost 4 bases, and 10 bases lay between the germline ends. The CDR3 totals 14 residues. Per the germline V gene, CDR1 is SEHNR and CDR2 is FQNEAQ (reference sequence). CDR3 sequence: CASSLESGFYGYTF. The CDR3 DNA sequence: TGTGCCAGCAGCTTAGAATCGGGGTTCTATGGCTACACCTTC.

This chain joins TRBV19 and TRBJ2-2; D is ambiguous. The CDR3 is made up of 13 amino acids. CDR1 and CDR2 (germline): LNHDA, SQIVND (reference sequence). V was cut by 2 bases and J by 4 bases, with 5 bases left in between. CDR3 DNA: TGTGCCAGTAGTATAATAGTCACCGGGGAGCTGTTTTTT. Protein sequence: CASSIIVTGELFF.